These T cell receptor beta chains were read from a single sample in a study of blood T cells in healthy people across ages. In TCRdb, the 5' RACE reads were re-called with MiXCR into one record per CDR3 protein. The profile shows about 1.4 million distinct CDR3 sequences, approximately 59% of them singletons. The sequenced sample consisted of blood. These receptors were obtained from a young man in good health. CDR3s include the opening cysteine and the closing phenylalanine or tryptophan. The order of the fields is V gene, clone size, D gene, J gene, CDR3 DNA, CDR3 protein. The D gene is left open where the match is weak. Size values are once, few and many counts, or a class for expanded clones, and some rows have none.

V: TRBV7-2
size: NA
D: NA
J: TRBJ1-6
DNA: TGTGCCAGCAGCTTAGAGCGTGCGCCCTCCCAGTATAATTCACCCCTCCACTTT
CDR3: CASSLERAPSQYNSPLHF

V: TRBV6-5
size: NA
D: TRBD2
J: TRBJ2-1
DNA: TGTGCCAGCAGTAAGCGGGAGTGGAATGAGCAGTTCTTC
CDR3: CASSKREWNEQFF

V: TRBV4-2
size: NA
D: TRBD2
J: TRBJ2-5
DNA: TGTGCCAGCAGCTCTCGGACTAGCGGGAGACTCCAGGAGACCCAGTACTTC
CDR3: CASSSRTSGRLQETQYF

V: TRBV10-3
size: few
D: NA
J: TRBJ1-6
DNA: TGTGCCATCAGTGAGTGGGGAGATTCACCCCTCCACTTT
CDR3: CAISEWGDSPLHF

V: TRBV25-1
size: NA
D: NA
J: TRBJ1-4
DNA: TGTGCCAGCAGTGACCACGGCGACCTGTTTTTT
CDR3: CASSDHGDLFF

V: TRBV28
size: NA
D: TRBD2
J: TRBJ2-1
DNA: TGTGCCAGCAGTTTAAGGCTAGCGGGGGGTAAGAGGGAAAGCTCCTACAATGAGCAGTTCTTC
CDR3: CASSLRLAGGKRESSYNEQFF

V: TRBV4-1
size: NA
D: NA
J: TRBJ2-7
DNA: TGCGCCAGCAGCCAAGACCTAGCTGACAGGCGACTTTACGAGCAGTACTTC
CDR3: CASSQDLADRRLYEQYF

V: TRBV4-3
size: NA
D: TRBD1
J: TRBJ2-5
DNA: TGCGCCGGCAGCCGCCCGGGACAGCAAGAGACCCAGTACTTC
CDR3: CAGSRPGQQETQYF

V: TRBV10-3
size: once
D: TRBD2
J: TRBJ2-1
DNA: TGTGCCATTCATCCTAGCGGGGGGCACAATGAGCAGTTCTTC
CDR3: CAIHPSGGHNEQFF

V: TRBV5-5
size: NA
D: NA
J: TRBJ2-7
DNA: TGTGCCAGCAGCTTGTTTAGTAGTCAGGACGAGCAGTACTTC
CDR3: CASSLFSSQDEQYF

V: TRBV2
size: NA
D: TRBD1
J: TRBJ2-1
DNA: TGTGCCAGCAGTGGAGACAGGGCCTCCTACAATGAGCAGTTCTTC
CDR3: CASSGDRASYNEQFF

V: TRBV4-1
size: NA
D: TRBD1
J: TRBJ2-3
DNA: TGCGCCAGCAGCCCCGGACAGGGTATCATAGATACGCAGTATTTT
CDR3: CASSPGQGIIDTQYF

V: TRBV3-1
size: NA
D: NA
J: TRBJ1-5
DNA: TGTGCCAGCAGCCGCGGGGGACACGATAGCAATCAGCCCCAGCATTTT
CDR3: CASSRGGHDSNQPQHF

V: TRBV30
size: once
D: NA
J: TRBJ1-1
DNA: TGTGCCTGGACCCGAGAGGACGCCAGGTTGAGCGCTTTCTTT
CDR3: CAWTREDARLSAFF

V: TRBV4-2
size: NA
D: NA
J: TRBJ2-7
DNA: TGTGCCAGCAGCCAAGACCTTCCGGACGAGCAGTACTTC
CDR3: CASSQDLPDEQYF

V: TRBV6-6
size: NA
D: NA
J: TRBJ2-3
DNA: TGTGCCAGCAGTGACGGGACTTACAGCACAGATACGCAGTATTTT
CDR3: CASSDGTYSTDTQYF

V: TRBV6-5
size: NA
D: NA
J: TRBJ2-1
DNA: TGTGCCAGCAGTTACGGGAAGGGGAGACGGAAGACCCAGTTCTTC
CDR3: CASSYGKGRRKTQFF

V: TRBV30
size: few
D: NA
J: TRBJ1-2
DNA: TGTGCATATCAAGCCGGGACCAACTATGGCTACACCTTC
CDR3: CAYQAGTNYGYTF

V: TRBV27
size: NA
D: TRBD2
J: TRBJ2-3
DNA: TGTGCCAGCAGTTTATCCTCGCGGGGGGGCGCAGATACGCAGTATTTT
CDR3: CASSLSSRGGADTQYF

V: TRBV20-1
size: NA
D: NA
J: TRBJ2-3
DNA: TGCAGTGCTTTTATGGGAACAGGCGCAGATACGCAGTATTTT
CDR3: CSAFMGTGADTQYF

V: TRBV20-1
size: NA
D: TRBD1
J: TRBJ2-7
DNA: TGCAGTGCTACCCACGTCGTCGGGACAGGGGCGCACGAGCAGTACTTC
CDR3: CSATHVVGTGAHEQYF

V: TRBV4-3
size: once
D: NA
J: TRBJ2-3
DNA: TGCGCCAGCAGCCAAGTACAGGCGTCCACAGAGACGCAGTATTTT
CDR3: CASSQVQASTETQYF

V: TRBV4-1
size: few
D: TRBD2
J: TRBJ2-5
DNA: TGCGCCAGCAGCCGCATGCCGGGACTAGCGGTACAAGAGACCCAGTACTTC
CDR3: CASSRMPGLAVQETQYF

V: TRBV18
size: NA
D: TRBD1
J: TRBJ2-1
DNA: TGTGCCAGCTCACCAACTACGACAGGGCTCTACAATGAGCAGTTCTTC
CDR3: CASSPTTTGLYNEQFF

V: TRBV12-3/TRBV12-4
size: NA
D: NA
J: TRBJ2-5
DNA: TGTGCCAGCAGCTCGGGAGAATACAATGAGCAGTACTTC
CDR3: CASSSGEYNEQYF

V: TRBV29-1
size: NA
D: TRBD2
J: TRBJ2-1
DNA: TGCAGCGTTGAGCTAGCGGGGGTCTACAATGAGCAGTTCTTC
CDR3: CSVELAGVYNEQFF

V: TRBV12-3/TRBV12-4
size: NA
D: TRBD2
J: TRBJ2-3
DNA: TGTGCCAGCAACGCCGGTAGGGCTAGCGGGATGAGCACAGATATGCAATATTTT
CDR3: CASNAGRASGMSTDMQYF

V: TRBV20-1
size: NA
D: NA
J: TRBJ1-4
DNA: TGCAGTGCTAGAGATGGGAGTCTTCCAACTAATGAAAAACTGTTTTTT
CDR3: CSARDGSLPTNEKLFF

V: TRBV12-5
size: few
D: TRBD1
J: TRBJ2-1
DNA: TGTGCTAGTGGAACTAATACAGGGGACTACAATGAGCAGTTCTTC
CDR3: CASGTNTGDYNEQFF